This TCR beta chain was identified during a study of CD8 T cells in ankylosing spondylitis. Findings and limits, study-wide: Relatively scarce in peripheral blood, disease-linked clones were CD8+. It appeared that ankylosing spondylitis blood was characterized by a TCR beta motif of several highly homologous variants.

This CDR3 has 17 residues. Germline V gene lookup returns CDR1 LGHNA and CDR2 YNFKEQ. Points on this clonotype: The antigen remains undetermined. This may stem from a read error, because a much larger clone lies one nucleotide away.

Generation of TCR beta libraries employed quantitative 5'-RACE incorporating molecular barcodes. Each CDR3 protein gets one entry after TCRdb re-called the 5' RACE reads with MiXCR. The sample shows fewer than 550,000 distinct CDR3 sequences, roughly 5.2% of them seen only once. The origin of this receptor is a male donor with ankylosing spondylitis. The sequenced material came from blood, either unsorted or a sorted T cell fraction (not recorded which). The gene calls are TRBV4-2 and TRBJ2-1; 10 bases line up with TRBD2. CDR3: CGSSQELAGYSYNEQFF. CDR3 sequence (DNA): TGTGGCAGCAGCCAAGAACTAGCGGGGTATAGCTACAATGAGCAGTTCTTC.